Below are 15 T cell receptor beta chains sequenced from a single sample in a study of shared clonotypes between healthy human individuals (dated by TCRdb to the early 2020s). Libraries were constructed by the immunoSEQ multiplex PCR assay. TCRdb took over this immuneACCESS table, retaining in-frame rearrangements with V and J assigned. Such tables are incomplete; in checked studies, under half of the missing clones stem from an unresolved V gene, and the remainder is unexplained. This sample gives some 2,000,000 clones in total; 95% of them show up just once. Roughly 0.13% of the sample is in the top ten clones. Sample: naive CD4+ T cells sorted from blood. The intended sense of this specimen's cell subset or site label: CD45RA+ positively selected. These TCRs come from a man younger than 30 in good health.

The chain is built from TRBV25-1 and TRBJ1-3; D is uncertain. The V end was cut by 4 bases, the J end by 1 base, with 5 bases between. Germline-derived CDR1 and CDR2 are MGHDK and SYGVNS. The CDR3 sequence is 13 residues long. The CDR3 sequence: CASSGQSGNTIYF. The CDR3 coding sequence is TGTGCCAGCAGTGGGCAGTCTGGAAACACCATATATTTT.

The rearrangement links TRBV30 to TRBJ1-2, with no clear D. Germline lookup yields CDR1 GTSNPN and CDR2 SVGIG (reference sequence). This CDR3 has 15 amino acids. Trimming removed 0 bases from V and 0 bases from J, with 11 bases in between. CDR3 in amino acids: CAWSVGGKANYGYTF. As DNA, the CDR3 is TGTGCCTGGAGTGTTGGAGGGAAGGCTAACTATGGCTACACCTTC.

The chain employs TRBV5-1 and TRBJ2-7; 8 bases fit TRBD1. The length of the CDR3 is 14 residues. With 4 bases clipped from V and 7 bases from J, the junction kept 10 bases outside the gene matches. Germline CDR1 SGHRS, CDR2 YFSETQ. CDR3 protein: CASSPGQGAPEQYF. DNA of the CDR3: TGCGCCAGCAGCCCAGGACAGGGCGCCCCGGAGCAGTACTTC. Variable domain in full (rest from reference TRBV5-1 and TRBJ2-7): KAGVTQTPRYLIKTRGQQVTLSCSPISGHRSVSWYQQTPGQGLQFLFEYFSETQRNKGNFPGRFSGRQFSNSRSEMNVSTLELGDSALYLCASSPGQGAPEQYFGPGTRLTVT.

This clone was recorded only once. The chain couples TRBV4-1 to TRBJ2-3; no definite D call. Germline V lookup: CDR1 MGHRA, CDR2 YSYEKL. V was pared by 1 base and J by 0 bases, with 5 bases between. CDR3 length: 14 residues. The CDR3 region is CASSQVTSTDTQYF. For the CDR3, the DNA is TGCGCCAGCAGCCAAGTGACAAGCACAGATACGCAGTATTTT.

The chain links TRBV5-4 to TRBJ1-2; 11 bases map to TRBD1. CDR1 SGHNT and CDR2 YYREEE come from the germline V gene (reference sequence). The CDR3 runs to 13 residues. V gave up 4 bases and J gave up 9 bases; unmatched junction bases: 5. The CDR3 is CASSPGQGASYTF. The CDR3 DNA reads TGTGCCAGCAGCCCCGGACAGGGGGCGAGCTACACCTTC.

The chain joins TRBV10-1 to TRBJ1-3; TRBD1 matches at 7 bases. Germline CDR1 and CDR2: WNHNN and SYGVQD (reference sequence). The CDR3 loop spans 15 amino acids. The V and J ends lost 3 bases and 1 base, in that order; junction bases with no gene match: 3. As DNA, the CDR3 is TGCGCCAGCAGTGAAACAGGGGCTTCTGGAAACACCATATATTTT. Residues: CASSETGASGNTIYF.

The chain couples TRBV5-1 to TRBJ2-3; 11 nucleotides match TRBD2. Germline assignment: CDR1 SGHRS and CDR2 YFSETQ. CDR3 length equals 16 residues. The junction had 5 bases not matched to a gene; V was cut back by 1 base and J by 4 bases. The CDR3 loop reads CASSLTSGSWADTQYF. DNA for the CDR3: TGCGCCAGCAGCTTGACTAGCGGGAGTTGGGCAGATACGCAGTATTTT.

Comments on this clone: The identical CDR3 is also encoded by other nucleotide sequences in the sample. The chain combines TRBV30 with TRBJ2-5, with a tentative D call TRBD1 (6 bases). This CDR3 has 11 residues. Germline CDR1 is GTSNPN and CDR2 is SVGIG (reference sequence). Trimming stripped 5 bases from V and 3 bases from J, with 7 bases between. In DNA form, the CDR3 reads TGTGCCTGGGCAGGGGAAGAGACCCAGTACTTC. Translated: CAWAGEETQYF.

This chain joins TRBV7-9 and TRBJ1-1; 8 positions match TRBD1. Germline V gives CDR1 SEHNR, CDR2 FQNEAQ (reference sequence). The V segment lost 5 bases and the J segment 1 base; nucleotides outside the gene matches: 6. CDR3 length: 15 residues. CDR3 protein: CASSLTGDPNTEAFF. In DNA form, the CDR3 reads TGTGCCAGCAGCCTGACAGGGGACCCGAACACTGAAGCTTTCTTT. The whole variable domain, remainder taken from reference TRBV7-9 and TRBJ1-1, is DTGVSQNPRHKITKRGQNVTFRCDPISEHNRLYWYRQTLGQGPEFLTYFQNEAQLEKSRLLSDRFSAERPKGSFSTLEIQRTEQGDSAMYLCASSLTGDPNTEAFFGQGTRLTVV.

This chain links TRBV4-1 with TRBJ2-2; the D gene could be TRBD1 or TRBD2 (5 bases each). This CDR3 region has 15 residues. CDR1 is MGHRA, CDR2 YSYEKL, per germline. V shed 2 bases and J shed 7 bases, with 14 bases lying between them. DNA of the CDR3: TGCGCCAGCAGCCAACTCGAGTCGAGGGGCGGGGAGCTGTTTTTT. Its translation: CASSQLESRGGELFF.

The V call is TRBV6-1, the J call TRBJ2-7; TRBD2 agrees at 9 bases. The V gene end was trimmed by 8 bases and the J gene end by 4 bases; junction bases not matched to a gene: 6. The length of the CDR3 is 13 residues. Germline V gene data show CDR1 as MNHNS and CDR2 as SASEGT. For the CDR3, the DNA is TGTGCCAGCTCGCTAAGCGGGGGGTACGAGCAGTACTTC. Translating gives CASSLSGGYEQYF.

The chain carries TRBV9 and TRBJ1-6, with D uncertain. The CDR3 is 14 residues long. V shed 2 bases and J shed 8 bases, with 11 bases lying between them. Germline assignment: CDR1 SGDLS and CDR2 YYNGEE. The CDR3 bases are TGTGCCAGCAGCGTGGTAGCGCGTGATTCACCCCTCCACTTT. Translation gives CASSVVARDSPLHF.

The chain couples TRBV28 to TRBJ1-6, with D uncertain. The CDR3 is 18 residues long. Per germline, CDR1 MDHEN and CDR2 SYDVKM. The germline V and J ends were trimmed by 6 bases and 0 bases, with 18 bases remaining between them. CDR3 DNA: TGTGCCAGCAGCTTTAGGGCCTTCGGTAGCTCCTATAATTCACCCCTCCACTTT. Translated, it gives CASSFRAFGSSYNSPLHF. The full variable domain, its missing parts supplied by reference TRBV28 and TRBJ1-6, is DVKVTQSSRYLVKRTGEKVFLECVQDMDHENMFWYRQDPGLGLRLIYFSYDVKMKEKGDIPEGYSVSREKKERFSLILESASTNQTSMYLCASSFRAFGSSYNSPLHFGNGTRLTVT.

The CDR3 DNA reads TGTGCCAGCAGCTCCCGGGCTGGGTACACTGAAGCTTTCTTT. Translation: CASSSRAGYTEAFF. The genes are TRBV7-2 and TRBJ1-1; D not resolved. The CDR3 sequence is 14 residues long. V was clipped by 4 bases and J by 3 bases, with 12 bases between them. The germline V gene encodes CDR1 SGHTA and CDR2 FQGNSA.

This chain connects TRBV18 to TRBJ2-5; unclear D gene. The germline V gene encodes CDR1 KGHSH and CDR2 LQKENI. V was cut by 3 bases and J by 5 bases, with 10 bases left in between. This CDR3 contains 13 residues. The CDR3 loop reads CASSPGPRETQYF. CDR3 bases: TGTGCCAGCTCACCCGGACCAAGGGAGACCCAGTACTTC.